The rows below give T cell receptor beta chains drawn from one sample of a study of human T cells and chemical hapten exposure. TCRdb itself ran the RACE reads through MiXCR, one entry per CDR3 protein. Of tens of thousands of distinct CDR3 sequences in the sample, over 3% were seen once. The material sequenced was whole blood, taken in connection with sensitization to the hapten diphenylcyclopropenone (DPC). These receptors were obtained from a middle-aged man with alopecia areata. Some clones in this sample may be carry-over from other donors' samples. Both conserved end residues are part of each CDR3. A D gene is named only where the DNA matches it firmly. Not all rows give a size; the values are once, few, many and, for expanded clones, a class.

v_gene: TRBV5-1
j_gene: TRBJ2-3
abundance: NA
d_gene: TRBD2
CDR3nt: TGCGCCAGCAGCTTGGAAAGGCTAGCGGGAGTTGCAGATACGCAGTATTTT
CDR3aa: CASSLERLAGVADTQYF

v_gene: TRBV24-1
j_gene: TRBJ2-7
abundance: many
d_gene: TRBD2
CDR3nt: TGTGCCACCGAAACCAGTGCTAGCGGCTCCTACGAGCAGTACTTC
CDR3aa: CATETSASGSYEQYF

v_gene: TRBV20-1
j_gene: TRBJ2-7
abundance: many
d_gene: TRBD1
CDR3nt: TGCAGTGCTAGAGGCTATCCAGGGGGCTACGAGCAGTACTTC
CDR3aa: CSARGYPGGYEQYF

v_gene: TRBV4-2
j_gene: TRBJ2-7
abundance: many
d_gene: TRBD2
CDR3nt: TGTGCCAGCAGCATGGGACTAGCGGACCGCTCCTACGAGCAGTACTTC
CDR3aa: CASSMGLADRSYEQYF

v_gene: TRBV11-2
j_gene: TRBJ2-3
abundance: many
d_gene: TRBD2
CDR3nt: TGTGCCAGCAGCCCACGAACTAGCGGCCCCGATACGCAGTATTTT
CDR3aa: CASSPRTSGPDTQYF

v_gene: TRBV7-9
j_gene: TRBJ2-7
abundance: many
d_gene: NA
CDR3nt: TGTGCCAGCAGCCCCGGGACACCAAACTACGAGCAGTACTTC
CDR3aa: CASSPGTPNYEQYF

v_gene: TRBV5-1
j_gene: TRBJ2-5
abundance: many
d_gene: TRBD2
CDR3nt: TGCGCCAGCAGCTTGACTAGCGGGACGATGGTGGAGACCCAGTACTTC
CDR3aa: CASSLTSGTMVETQYF

v_gene: TRBV4-2
j_gene: TRBJ1-1
abundance: many
d_gene: NA
CDR3nt: TGTGCCAGCAGCCCCACAGGCCTCACGGACACTGAAGCTTTCTTT
CDR3aa: CASSPTGLTDTEAFF

v_gene: TRBV2
j_gene: TRBJ1-4
abundance: many
d_gene: NA
CDR3nt: TGTGCCAGCCTAGGGGGTGAAAAACTGTTTTTT
CDR3aa: CASLGGEKLFF

v_gene: TRBV7-9
j_gene: TRBJ2-7
abundance: many
d_gene: NA
CDR3nt: TGTGCCAGCAGCTTATGGGGGGGGGCCTCCTACGAGCAGTACTTC
CDR3aa: CASSLWGGASYEQYF

v_gene: TRBV25-1
j_gene: TRBJ1-4
abundance: many
d_gene: TRBD1
CDR3nt: TGTGCCAGCAGTGAATACCAGGGGGCAACTAATGAAAAACTGTTTTTT
CDR3aa: CASSEYQGATNEKLFF

v_gene: TRBV20-1
j_gene: TRBJ2-7
abundance: few
d_gene: NA
CDR3nt: TGCAGTGCTAGAGATTGGCCTCGTGGGTCCTACGAGCAGTACTTC
CDR3aa: CSARDWPRGSYEQYF

v_gene: TRBV5-1
j_gene: TRBJ2-5
abundance: many
d_gene: TRBD2
CDR3nt: TGCGCCACTATACTAGTTAGCGGGACACTGGGGAAAGAGACCCAGTACTTC
CDR3aa: CATILVSGTLGKETQYF

v_gene: TRBV6-1
j_gene: TRBJ1-2
abundance: few
d_gene: NA
CDR3nt: TGTGCCAGCAGTGATCCCTGGGGACCGCTCTATGGCTACACCTTC
CDR3aa: CASSDPWGPLYGYTF